These 25 T cell receptor beta chains came from one sample sequenced in a study of shared clonotypes between healthy human individuals (dated by TCRdb to about 2020). CD8 naive samples consisted of CD45RO-negative cells that were positively selected for CCR7, yielding a CD45RA+CCR7+ population without TemRA cells. Library generation was performed with the immunoSEQ multiplex PCR assay. This is the immuneACCESS table as TCRdb keeps it, with only in-frame sequences that have V and J called. A part of the clones is gone; compared with another copy, unresolved V genes explain less than half, and the rest is unexplained. For this sample the table gives 1.5 million to 2.5 million clones, of which about 94% were detected only once. The top ten constitute approximately 1.2% of the sample. Sequenced input: naive CD8+ T cells sorted from blood. The label giving this sample's cell subset or site can be read as: CD45RA+CCR7+. The receptor set was obtained from a man between 18 and 35 years old in good health.

A single count supports this clone. V and J are TRBV6-5 and TRBJ1-6; 9 nucleotides match TRBD1. Germline values: CDR1 MNHEY, CDR2 SVGAGI. The CDR3 covers 15 residues. Losses at the gene ends were 6 bases for V and 8 bases for J; bases not matched to a gene: 8. CDR3 DNA sequence: TGTGCCAGCAGCTGGGACAGGGAGATAGATTCACCCCTCCACTTT. This gives the protein CASSWDREIDSPLHF.

The chain links TRBV7-2 to TRBJ1-1, with D perhaps matching TRBD1 (6 bases). The germline V and J ends were trimmed by 4 bases and 3 bases, with 15 bases remaining between them. This CDR3 comprises 15 residues. CDR1 is SGHTA and CDR2 is FQGNSA in the germline V gene. For the CDR3, the DNA is TGTGCCAGCAGCTGGGACCCGGGGGCCTACACTGAAGCTTTCTTT. This translates into CASSWDPGAYTEAFF.

The chain is built from TRBV4-3 and TRBJ2-7; unclear D gene. The V gene lost 1 base and the J gene lost 3 bases, with 13 bases spanning the gap. CDR3 size: 15 residues. Germline CDR1 and CDR2: LGHNA and YSLEER. This CDR3 is CASSQVGELFYEQYF. DNA of the CDR3: TGCGCCAGCAGCCAAGTGGGTGAACTATTCTACGAGCAGTACTTC.

The chain carries TRBV6-6 and TRBJ1-1; D unresolved. V lost 7 bases and J lost 0, with 12 bases in between. This CDR3 is 14 amino acids long. CDR1 and CDR2 from the germline V gene are MNHNY and SVGAGI (reference sequence). CDR3 coding DNA: TGTGCCAGCATCTCGGACTCTTTGAACACTGAAGCTTTCTTT. It codes for CASISDSLNTEAFF.

The chain couples TRBV4-1 to TRBJ2-7; tentatively, D is TRBD1 (5 bases). The germline gives CDR1 MGHRA, CDR2 YSYEKL. V shed 3 bases and J shed 0 bases, with 12 bases lying between them. CDR3 size: 15 residues. CDR3 protein: CASSQTVMSSYEQYF. CDR3 nucleotide sequence: TGCGCCAGCAGCCAGACAGTGATGAGCTCCTACGAGCAGTACTTC.

The chain recombines TRBV19 with TRBJ2-5; TRBD2 might be the D (6 bases). V lost 4 bases to trimming and J lost 2 bases, with 14 bases between them. Looked up from germline, CDR1 is LNHDA and CDR2 is SQIVND (reference sequence). This CDR3 contains 15 residues. CDR3 bases: TGTGCCAGTAGTACACCCCGGGGACTGCAAGAGACCCAGTACTTC. Protein sequence: CASSTPRGLQETQYF.

This rearrangement joins TRBV25-1 to TRBJ2-1, with TRBD1 as a possible D gene (5 bases). The CDR3 runs 14 residues. CDR1 is MGHDK and CDR2 is SYGVNS in the germline V gene. V lost 11 bases and J lost 2, with 16 bases in between. The CDR3 DNA reads as TGTGCCGCCAGCACAGGATATGCCTACAATGAGCAGTTCTTC. It specifies CAASTGYAYNEQFF.

The rearrangement uses TRBV27 and TRBJ1-1, with 8 positions matching TRBD1. Germline trimming cut 4 bases from V and 7 bases from J; bases unmatched to any gene: 17. Germline CDR1 and CDR2: MNHEY and SMNVEV (reference sequence). There are 17 residues in the CDR3. Here the CDR3 reads CASSYSTGEKFPIEAFF. CDR3 in DNA: TGTGCCAGCAGTTATTCGACAGGGGAAAAATTCCCTATTGAAGCTTTCTTT.

The chain carries TRBV28 and TRBJ2-3; 7 bases are shared with TRBD1. The J segment lost 6 bases and the V segment lost 2 bases, leaving 5 bases of the junction unmatched. The CDR3 runs to 14 residues. The germline gives CDR1 MDHEN, CDR2 SYDVKM. The CDR3 DNA sequence: TGTGCCAGCAGTTTAATAAGGGGGCGGGATACGCAGTATTTT. Protein: CASSLIRGRDTQYF.

This rearrangement joins TRBV6-1 to TRBJ2-5, with D perhaps TRBD2 (6 bases). CDR3 size: 14 residues. The V gene's germline CDR1 is MNHNS and CDR2 SASEGT. Trimming took off 2 bases at V and 4 bases at J, with 11 bases between the two ends. CDR3 region: CASSEFGGVETQYF. CDR3 nucleotides: TGTGCCAGCAGTGAATTTGGAGGGGTAGAGACCCAGTACTTC.

J is TRBJ2-5 and V is TRBV30, with 11 positions matching TRBD1. In germline, CDR1 is GTSNPN, CDR2 SVGIG (reference sequence). After removal of 4 bases from V and 5 bases from J, the junction contained 6 bases not matched to a gene. The CDR3 extends over 14 amino acids. CDR3 coding DNA: TGTGCCTGGAACGGACAGGGGGCTTGGGAGACCCAGTACTTC. Its translation is CAWNGQGAWETQYF.

Of note for this clone: Within the sample, other DNA sequences also encode this same CDR3. The chain employs TRBV7-9 and TRBJ2-7, with unresolved D. The V and J ends lost 5 bases and 2 bases respectively, with 7 bases between them. The germline gives CDR1 SEHNR, CDR2 FQNEAQ (reference sequence). This CDR3 contains 12 residues. In nucleotides, the CDR3 is TGTGCCAGCAGCCGTGGAACCTACGAGCAGTACTTC. Translation: CASSRGTYEQYF.

The genes are TRBV28 and TRBJ1-2; D might be TRBD1 (6 bases). The V end lost 4 bases, the J end lost 4 bases, and 22 bases lay between the germline ends. Germline CDR1 and CDR2: MDHEN and SYDVKM. CDR3 length: 17 residues. The CDR3: CASSSLTETGGAYGYTF. For the CDR3, the DNA is TGTGCCAGCAGTTCTTTAACCGAGACAGGTGGGGCCTATGGCTACACCTTC.

The gene calls are TRBV4-3 and TRBJ2-3; TRBD1 might be the D (5 bases). The V end lost 4 bases, the J end lost 5 bases, and 19 bases lay between the germline ends. CDR3 length: 16 residues. Germline V gives CDR1 LGHNA, CDR2 YSLEER. CDR3 sequence (DNA): TGCGCCAGCAGCCTTTTGGGCAGGGAAGATGAAGATACGCAGTATTTT. As protein: CASSLLGREDEDTQYF.

The chain couples TRBV27 to TRBJ2-1; the D gene is possibly TRBD1 (6 bases). The germline V and J ends were trimmed by 0 bases and 6 bases, with 9 bases remaining between them. Germline V gives CDR1 MNHEY, CDR2 SMNVEV (reference sequence). The CDR3 consists of 14 residues. In DNA form, the CDR3 reads TGTGCCAGCAGTTTATCTACAGGGTTCAATGAGCAGTTCTTC. Its translation: CASSLSTGFNEQFF.

The V and J genes are TRBV2 and TRBJ2-7, with a tentative D call TRBD2 (6 bases). Looked up from germline, CDR1 is SNHLY and CDR2 is FYNNEI. This CDR3 has 16 amino acids. V dropped 0 bases and J dropped 2 bases, with 14 bases sitting between them. DNA for the CDR3: TGTGCCAGCAGTGAAGCCGATTGGACTAACCCCTACGAGCAGTACTTC. The encoded protein is CASSEADWTNPYEQYF.

The chain combines TRBV19 with TRBJ2-5; perhaps D is TRBD1 or TRBD2 (6 bases each). Germline V gene lookup returns CDR1 LNHDA and CDR2 SQIVND (reference sequence). The V end lost 6 bases, the J end lost 5 bases, and 13 bases lay between the germline ends. This CDR3 has 13 amino acids. DNA of the CDR3: TGTGCCAGTAGCGGAGGGGGATGGGAGACCCAGTACTTC. As protein: CASSGGGWETQYF.

V is TRBV5-1 and J is TRBJ2-3; 7 nucleotides agree with TRBD2. Per germline, CDR1 SGHRS and CDR2 YFSETQ. The CDR3 consists of 14 residues. Unmatched junction bases numbered 10, after V lost 3 bases and J lost 9 bases. The CDR3 reads CASSSDGGKGTQYF. CDR3 bases: TGCGCCAGCAGCTCGGACGGGGGGAAGGGCACGCAGTATTTT.

The rearrangement links TRBV2 to TRBJ2-3; the D gene is possibly TRBD2 (6 bases). Germline loops: CDR1 SNHLY, CDR2 FYNNEI. V was pared by 0 bases and J by 6 bases, with 16 bases between. The CDR3 totals 16 residues. The DNA for the CDR3 is TGTGCCAGCAGTGAAGCCGGGGAGGCGGTATACGATACGCAGTATTTT. It encodes CASSEAGEAVYDTQYF.

The chain couples TRBV10-2 to TRBJ2-7, with D perhaps TRBD1 (6 bases). This CDR3 has 13 residues. Germline CDR1 is WSHSY and CDR2 is SAAADI. With 3 bases removed from V and 0 bases from J, the gap between germline ends came to 6 bases. The CDR3 spells CASSDRGSYEQYF. The CDR3 coding sequence is TGCGCCAGCAGTGACAGGGGCTCCTACGAGCAGTACTTC.

The gene calls are TRBV28 and TRBJ1-4; possibly TRBD1 for D (5 bases). This CDR3 region has 17 residues. Trimming left V 1 base short and J 5 bases short, with 17 bases between. Germline values: CDR1 MDHEN, CDR2 SYDVKM. CDR3 nucleotides: TGTGCCAGCAGTTTATTGCCCGTGCAGGGAAGAAATGAAAAACTGTTTTTT. Its translation is CASSLLPVQGRNEKLFF.

The chain uses TRBV7-9 and TRBJ2-7, with 14 bases identical to TRBD2. This CDR3 region has 17 residues. Germline values: CDR1 SEHNR, CDR2 FQNEAQ (reference sequence). The junction had 9 bases not matched to a gene; V was cut back by 5 bases and J by 3 bases. Written as DNA, the CDR3 is TGTGCCAGCAGCCCCGATGGGACTAGCGGGAGACTCTACGAGCAGTACTTC. Its protein product is CASSPDGTSGRLYEQYF.

This clone was recorded once. The gene calls are TRBV19 and TRBJ1-2, with D possibly TRBD1 on 5 matching bases. CDR3 length equals 12 residues. V lost 8 bases, J lost 4 bases, and 11 bases lay in between. Germline CDR1 is LNHDA and CDR2 is SQIVND (reference sequence). The CDR3 DNA sequence: TGTGCCAGTGGGGGGGTGGCCTATGGCTACACCTTC. It translates to CASGGVAYGYTF.

The chain links TRBV19 to TRBJ2-2; perhaps TRBD2 as D (5 bases). The ends were cut back, 3 bases at V and 5 bases at J, with 19 bases in the middle. The germline CDR1 and CDR2 sequences are LNHDA and SQIVND (reference sequence). The CDR3 runs 17 residues. CDR3 DNA: TGTGCCAGTAGTATGGTTCAGATTACCGAGGGAACCGGGGAGCTGTTTTTT. Translated, it gives CASSMVQITEGTGELFF.

V is TRBV4-3 and J is TRBJ2-1, with 8 bases identical to TRBD1. This CDR3 contains 17 residues. CDR1 and CDR2 (germline): LGHNA, YSLEER. Trimming at V came to 1 base and at J to 8 bases, leaving 13 bases not matched to a gene. CDR3: CASSQGSPGQVLHEQFF. The CDR3 nucleotides are TGCGCCAGCAGCCAAGGATCCCCGGGACAGGTCCTCCATGAGCAGTTCTTC.